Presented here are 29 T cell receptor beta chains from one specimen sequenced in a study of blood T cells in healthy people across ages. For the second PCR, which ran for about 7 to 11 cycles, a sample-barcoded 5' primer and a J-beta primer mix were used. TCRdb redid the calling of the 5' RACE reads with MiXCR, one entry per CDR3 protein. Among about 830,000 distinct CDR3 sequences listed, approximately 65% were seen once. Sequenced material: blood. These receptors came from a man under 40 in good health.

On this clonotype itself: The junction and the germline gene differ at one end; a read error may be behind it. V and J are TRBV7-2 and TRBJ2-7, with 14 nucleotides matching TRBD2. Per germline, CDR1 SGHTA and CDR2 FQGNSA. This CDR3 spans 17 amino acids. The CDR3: CASSFGLAGGRTYEQYF. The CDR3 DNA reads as TGTGCCAGTAGCTTTGGACTAGCGGGGGGCCGGACCTACGAGCAGTACTTC.

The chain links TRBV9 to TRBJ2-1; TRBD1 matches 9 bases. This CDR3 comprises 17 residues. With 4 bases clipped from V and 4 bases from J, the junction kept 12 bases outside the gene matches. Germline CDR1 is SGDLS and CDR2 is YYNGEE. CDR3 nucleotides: TGTGCCAGCAGCTACCGATCCTCCGGGACAGGGTACAATGAGCAGTTCTTC. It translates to CASSYRSSGTGYNEQFF.

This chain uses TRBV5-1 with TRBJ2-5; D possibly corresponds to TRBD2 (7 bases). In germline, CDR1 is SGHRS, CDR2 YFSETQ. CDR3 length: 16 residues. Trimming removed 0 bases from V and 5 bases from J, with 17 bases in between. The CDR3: CASSLAPGGRLETQYF. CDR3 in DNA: TGCGCCAGCAGCTTGGCCCCGGGGGGCAGGTTGGAGACCCAGTACTTC.

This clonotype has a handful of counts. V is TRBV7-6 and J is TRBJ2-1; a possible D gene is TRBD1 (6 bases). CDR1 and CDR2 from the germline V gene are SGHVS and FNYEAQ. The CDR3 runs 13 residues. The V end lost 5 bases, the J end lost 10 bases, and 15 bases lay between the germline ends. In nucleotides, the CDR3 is TGTGCCAGCAGCAGCGAACAGGGTGGCGAGCAGTTCTTC. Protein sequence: CASSSEQGGEQFF. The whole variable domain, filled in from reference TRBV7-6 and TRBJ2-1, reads GAGVSQSPRYKVTKRGQDVALRCDPISGHVSLYWYRQALGQGPEFLTYFNYEAQQDKSGLPNDRFSAERPEGSISTLTIQRTEQRDSAMYRCASSSEQGGEQFFGPGTRLTVL.

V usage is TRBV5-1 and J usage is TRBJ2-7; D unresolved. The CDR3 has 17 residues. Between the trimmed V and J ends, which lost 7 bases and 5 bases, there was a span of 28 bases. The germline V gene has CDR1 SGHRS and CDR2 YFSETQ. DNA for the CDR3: TGCGCCAGCGGACCTCTGGGTTATGGTACTATGGACGACGAGCAGTACTTC. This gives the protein CASGPLGYGTMDDEQYF. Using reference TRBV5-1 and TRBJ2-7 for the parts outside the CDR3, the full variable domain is KAGVTQTPRYLIKTRGQQVTLSCSPISGHRSVSWYQQTPGQGLQFLFEYFSETQRNKGNFPGRFSGRQFSNSRSEMNVSTLELGDSALYLCASGPLGYGTMDDEQYFGPGTRLTVT.

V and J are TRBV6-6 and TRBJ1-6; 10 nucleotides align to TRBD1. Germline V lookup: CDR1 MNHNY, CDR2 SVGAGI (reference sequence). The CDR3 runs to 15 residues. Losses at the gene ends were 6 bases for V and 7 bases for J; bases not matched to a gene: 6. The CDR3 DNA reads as TGTGCCAGCAGCGGACAGGGGGGTCCCAATTCACCCCTCCACTTT. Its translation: CASSGQGGPNSPLHF.

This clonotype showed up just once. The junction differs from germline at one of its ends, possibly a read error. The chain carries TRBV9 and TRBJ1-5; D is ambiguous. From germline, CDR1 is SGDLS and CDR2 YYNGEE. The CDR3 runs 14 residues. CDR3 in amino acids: CASSVAPTNSPHHF. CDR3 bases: TGTGCCAGCAGCGTAGCGCCGACCAATTCACCCCACCACTTT. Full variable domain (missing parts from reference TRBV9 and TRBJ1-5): DSGVTQTPKHLITATGQRVTLRCSPRSGDLSVYWYQQSLDQGLQFLIQYYNGEERAKGNILERFSAQQFPDLHSELNLSSLELGDSALYFCASSVAPTNSPHHFGDGTRLSIL.

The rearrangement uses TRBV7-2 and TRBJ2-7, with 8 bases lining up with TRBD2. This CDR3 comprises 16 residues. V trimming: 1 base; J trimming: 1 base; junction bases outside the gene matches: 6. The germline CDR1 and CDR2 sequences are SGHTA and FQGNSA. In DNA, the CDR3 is TGTGCCAGCAGCTTAGAGCCTGCGGGGGGTTCCTACGAGCAGTACTTC. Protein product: CASSLEPAGGSYEQYF.

The DNA for the CDR3 is TGTGCCAGCAGCCAAGAGAGAATCCAAGAGACCCAGTACTTC. It is translated as CASSQERIQETQYF. The chain carries TRBV4-2 and TRBJ2-5; D remains ambiguous. The CDR3 has 14 residues. The germline V gene encodes CDR1 LGHNA and CDR2 YNFKEQ. Trimming removed 0 bases from V and 1 base from J, with 6 bases in between.

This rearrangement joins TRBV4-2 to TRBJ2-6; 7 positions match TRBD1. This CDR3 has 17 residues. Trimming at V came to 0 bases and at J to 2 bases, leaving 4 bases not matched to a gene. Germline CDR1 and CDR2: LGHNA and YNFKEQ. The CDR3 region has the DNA TGTGCCAGCAGCCAAGAGCCAGGGGGAGCTGGGGCCAACGTCCTGACTTTC. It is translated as CASSQEPGGAGANVLTF.

CDR3 nucleotide sequence: TGCGCCAGCAGCCAATTCGGGACAGCAGGAGCCAACGTCCTGACTTTC. Its translation: CASSQFGTAGANVLTF. V is TRBV4-3 and J is TRBJ2-6; TRBD1 aligns across 7 bases. Germline trimming cut 2 bases from V and 7 bases from J; bases unmatched to any gene: 8. Germline V gene data show CDR1 as LGHNA and CDR2 as YSLEER. The CDR3 is 16 amino acids.

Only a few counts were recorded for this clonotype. The DNA of the CDR3 is TGTGCCAGCAGCTTGGGACTAGCTCGAGAGACCCAGTACTTC. Translated, it gives CASSLGLARETQYF. The chain joins TRBV6-2 or TRBV6-3 to TRBJ2-4; 9 bases fit TRBD2. The J call could be wrong; TRBJ2-5 is a better fit for the DNA end. From germline, CDR1 is MNHEY and CDR2 SVGEGT. The length of the CDR3 is 14 residues.

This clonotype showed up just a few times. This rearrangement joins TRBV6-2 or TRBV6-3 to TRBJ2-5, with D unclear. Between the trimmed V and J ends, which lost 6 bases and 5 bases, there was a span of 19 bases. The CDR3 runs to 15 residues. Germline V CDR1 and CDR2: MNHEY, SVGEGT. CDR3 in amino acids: CASSNGRQSRETQYF. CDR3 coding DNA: TGTGCCAGCAGCAATGGACGGCAAAGCCGGGAGACCCAGTACTTC.

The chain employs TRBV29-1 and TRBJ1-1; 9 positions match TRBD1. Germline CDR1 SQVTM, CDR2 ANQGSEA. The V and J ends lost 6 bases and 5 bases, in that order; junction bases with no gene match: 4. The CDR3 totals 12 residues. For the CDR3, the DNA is TGCAGCGTCACAGGGGGCGAAACTGAAGCTTTCTTT. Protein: CSVTGGETEAFF.

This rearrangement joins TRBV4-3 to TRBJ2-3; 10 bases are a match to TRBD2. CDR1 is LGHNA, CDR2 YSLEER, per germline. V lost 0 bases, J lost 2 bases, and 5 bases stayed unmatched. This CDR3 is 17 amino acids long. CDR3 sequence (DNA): TGCGCCAGCAGCCAAGATCCTAGCGGGGGCTACACAGATACGCAGTATTTT. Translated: CASSQDPSGGYTDTQYF.

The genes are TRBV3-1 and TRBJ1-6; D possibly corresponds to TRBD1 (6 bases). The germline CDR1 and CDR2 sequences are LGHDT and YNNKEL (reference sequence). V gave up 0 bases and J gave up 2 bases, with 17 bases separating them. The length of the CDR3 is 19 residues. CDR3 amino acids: CASSQEGRSGATYNSPLHF. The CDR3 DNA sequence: TGTGCCAGCAGCCAAGAGGGACGATCGGGGGCTACCTATAATTCACCCCTCCACTTT. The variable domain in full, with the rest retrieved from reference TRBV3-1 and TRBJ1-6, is DTAVSQTPKYLVTQMGNDKSIKCEQNLGHDTMYWYKQDSKKFLKIMFSYNNKELIINETVPNRFSPKSPDKAHLNLHINSLELGDSAVYFCASSQEGRSGATYNSPLHFGNGTRLTVT.

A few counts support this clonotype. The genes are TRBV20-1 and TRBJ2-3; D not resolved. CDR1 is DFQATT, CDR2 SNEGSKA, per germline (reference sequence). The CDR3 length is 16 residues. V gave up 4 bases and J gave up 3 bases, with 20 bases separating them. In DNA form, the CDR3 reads TGCAGTGCTATACCCATCCCGGTAATGGCGACAGATACGCAGTATTTT. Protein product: CSAIPIPVMATDTQYF.

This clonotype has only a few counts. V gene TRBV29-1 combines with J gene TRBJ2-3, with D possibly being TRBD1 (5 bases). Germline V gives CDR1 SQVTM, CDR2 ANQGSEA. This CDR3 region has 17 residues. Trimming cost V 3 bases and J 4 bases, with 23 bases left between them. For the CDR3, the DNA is TGCAGCGTTGATTACGGTGCAGGAAGGGGTCTCGCAGATACGCAGTATTTT. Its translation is CSVDYGAGRGLADTQYF.

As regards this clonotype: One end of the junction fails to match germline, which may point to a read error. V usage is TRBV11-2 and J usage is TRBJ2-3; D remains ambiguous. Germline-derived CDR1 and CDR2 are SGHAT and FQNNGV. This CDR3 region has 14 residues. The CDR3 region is CASSFPPNSDTRYF. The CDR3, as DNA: TGTGCCAGCAGCTTCCCCCCCAACTCAGATACGCGGTATTTT. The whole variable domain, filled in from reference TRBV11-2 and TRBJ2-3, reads EAGVAQSPRYKIIEKRQSVAFWCNPISGHATLYWYQQILGQGPKLLIQFQNNGVVDDSQLPKDRFSAERLKGVDSTLKIQPAKLEDSAVYLCASSFPPNSDTRYFGPGTRLTVL.

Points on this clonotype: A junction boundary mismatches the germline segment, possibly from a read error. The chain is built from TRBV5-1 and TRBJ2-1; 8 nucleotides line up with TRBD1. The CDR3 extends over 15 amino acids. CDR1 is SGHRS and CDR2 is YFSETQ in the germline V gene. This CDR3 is CASSQSGGTYNEQFF. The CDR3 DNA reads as TGTGCCAGCAGCCAATCAGGGGGCACCTACAATGAGCAGTTCTTC.

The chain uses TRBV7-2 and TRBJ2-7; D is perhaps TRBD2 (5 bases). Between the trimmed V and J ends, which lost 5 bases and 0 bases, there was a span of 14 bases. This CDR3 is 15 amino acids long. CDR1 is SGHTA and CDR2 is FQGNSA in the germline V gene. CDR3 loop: CASSPPLGSSYEQYF. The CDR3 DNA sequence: TGTGCCAGCAGCCCACCCCTGGGGAGCTCCTACGAGCAGTACTTC.

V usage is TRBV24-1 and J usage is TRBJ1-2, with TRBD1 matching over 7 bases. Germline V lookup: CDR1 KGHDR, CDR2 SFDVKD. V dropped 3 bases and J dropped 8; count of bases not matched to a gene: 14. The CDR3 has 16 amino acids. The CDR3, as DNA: TGTGCCACCAGTGATCCCCGCTATGACAGGGTCGGAGGCTACACCTTC. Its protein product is CATSDPRYDRVGGYTF.

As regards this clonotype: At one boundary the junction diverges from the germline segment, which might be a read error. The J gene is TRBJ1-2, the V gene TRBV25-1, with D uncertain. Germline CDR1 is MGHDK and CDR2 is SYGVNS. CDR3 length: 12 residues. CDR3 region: CASSEGWVGCTF. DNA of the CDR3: TGTGCCAGCAGTGAAGGGTGGGTTGGCTGCACCTTC.

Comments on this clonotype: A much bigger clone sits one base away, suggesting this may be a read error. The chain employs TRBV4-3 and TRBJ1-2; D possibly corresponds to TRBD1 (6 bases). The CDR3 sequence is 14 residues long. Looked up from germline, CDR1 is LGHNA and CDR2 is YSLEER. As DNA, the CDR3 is TGCGCCAGCAGCCAAGATCGACAGGTCTATGGCTACGCCTTC. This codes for CASSQDRQVYGYAF.

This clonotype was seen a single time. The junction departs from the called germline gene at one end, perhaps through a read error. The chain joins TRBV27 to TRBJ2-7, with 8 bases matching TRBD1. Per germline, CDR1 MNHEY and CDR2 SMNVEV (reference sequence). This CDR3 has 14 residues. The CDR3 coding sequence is TGTGCCCGCAGTTTAGGCAGGGGGCTCTACGAGCAGTACTTC. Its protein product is CARSLGRGLYEQYF.

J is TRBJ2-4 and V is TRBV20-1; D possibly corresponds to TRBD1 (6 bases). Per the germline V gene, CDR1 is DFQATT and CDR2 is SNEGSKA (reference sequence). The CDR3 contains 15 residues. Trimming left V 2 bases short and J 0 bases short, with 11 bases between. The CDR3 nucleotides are TGCAGTGCTAGACCTGACAGGCCAGCCAAAAACATTCAGTACTTC. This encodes CSARPDRPAKNIQYF.

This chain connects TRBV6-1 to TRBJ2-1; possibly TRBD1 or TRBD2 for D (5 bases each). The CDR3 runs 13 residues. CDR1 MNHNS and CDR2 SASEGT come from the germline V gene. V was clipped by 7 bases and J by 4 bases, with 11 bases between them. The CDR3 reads CASKGTDYNEQFF. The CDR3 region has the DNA TGTGCCAGCAAAGGGACGGATTACAATGAGCAGTTCTTC.

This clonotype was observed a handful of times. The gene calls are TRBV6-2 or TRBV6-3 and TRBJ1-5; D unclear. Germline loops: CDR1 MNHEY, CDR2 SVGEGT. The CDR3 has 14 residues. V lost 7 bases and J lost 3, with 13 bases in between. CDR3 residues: CASTNPGPNQPQHF. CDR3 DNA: TGTGCCAGCACCAACCCCGGACCCAATCAGCCCCAGCATTTT.

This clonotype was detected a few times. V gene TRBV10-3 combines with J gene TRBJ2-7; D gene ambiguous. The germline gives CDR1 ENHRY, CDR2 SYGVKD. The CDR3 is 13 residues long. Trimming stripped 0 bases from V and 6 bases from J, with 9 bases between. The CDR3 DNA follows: TGTGCCATCAGTGAGTCGACTGGGGTCGAGCAGTACTTC. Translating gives CAISESTGVEQYF.